This TCR beta chain stems from a study of human T cells and chemical hapten exposure. Study findings and constraints: Patch test score rose with PT1 expanded TCRs, significant at 8, 16, 32, not 4.

CDR3 size: 11 residues. V was pared by 8 bases and J by 7 bases, with 11 bases between. Time point of the sample: pre-sensitization, week 0. Treatment here: therapeutic diphenylcyclopropenone sensitization with weekly scalp DPC. Turning to this clonotype: Its target is not known.

One entry per CDR3 protein, called by TCRdb with MiXCR from the RACE reads. The sample comprises about 98,000 distinct CDR3 sequences, about a tenth of which are singletons, and about 3.1% rests with the top ten. Sequencing used whole blood, obtained in connection with sensitization to the hapten diphenylcyclopropenone (DPC). This sequence originates from a woman aged 55-70 years with alopecia areata. Some clones in this sample may be carry-over from other donors' samples. The chain uses TRBV12-3 or TRBV12-4 and TRBJ2-5; D is ambiguous. The CDR3 sequence: CASAQVRTQYF. The CDR3 DNA follows: TGTGCCAGCGCCCAGGTTCGGACCCAGTACTTC.